What follows describes a single T cell receptor (beta chain). Its antigen is not known. The data are from a study of T-cell memory formation after mild COVID-19. About the research overall: Most TCR clusters belonged to a single donor. Broader study findings: Clones shrinking from day 15 to 85 showed even CD4/CD8 mixes; later expanders tilted CD4+.

This CDR3 comprises 13 residues. Germline values: CDR1 LGHDT, CDR2 YNNKEL (reference sequence). J lost 7 bases, V lost 4 bases, and 4 bases had no gene match. TCRdb re-analysed the 5' RACE reads in MiXCR, keeping a single row per CDR3 protein. This repertoire shows roughly 580,000 distinct CDR3 sequences, about 20% found once; its top ten account for more than 10%. V usage is TRBV3-1 and J usage is TRBJ1-1, with 9 bases aligning to TRBD1. The receptor was derived from an adult woman who had mild COVID-19 (a few samples of this study predate the infection). Cell type and time point are not known. Sequences were obtained from PBMCs or a T cell subset sorted from them (not recorded which). The chain's CDR3 is CASSPQGQGEAFF. CDR3 sequence (DNA): TGTGCCAGCAGCCCTCAGGGACAGGGTGAAGCTTTCTTT.